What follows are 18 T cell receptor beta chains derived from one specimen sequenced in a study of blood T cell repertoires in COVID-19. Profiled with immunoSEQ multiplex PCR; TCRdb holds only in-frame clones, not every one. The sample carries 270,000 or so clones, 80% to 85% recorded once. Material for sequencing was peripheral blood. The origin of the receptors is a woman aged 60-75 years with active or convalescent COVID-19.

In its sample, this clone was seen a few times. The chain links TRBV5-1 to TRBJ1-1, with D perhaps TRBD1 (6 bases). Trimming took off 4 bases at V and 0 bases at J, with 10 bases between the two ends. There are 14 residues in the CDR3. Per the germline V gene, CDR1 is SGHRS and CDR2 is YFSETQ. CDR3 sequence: CASSPGQMNTEAFF. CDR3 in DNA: TGCGCCAGCAGCCCCGGACAGATGAACACTGAAGCTTTCTTT.

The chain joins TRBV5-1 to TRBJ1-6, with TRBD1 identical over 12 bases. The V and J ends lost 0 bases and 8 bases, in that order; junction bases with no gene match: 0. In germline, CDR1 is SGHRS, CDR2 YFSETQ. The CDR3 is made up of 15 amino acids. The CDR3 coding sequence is TGCGCCAGCAGCTTGGGGGACAGGGGGCATTCACCCCTCCACTTT. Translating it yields CASSLGDRGHSPLHF. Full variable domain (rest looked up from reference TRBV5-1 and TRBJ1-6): KAGVTQTPRYLIKTRGQQVTLSCSPISGHRSVSWYQQTPGQGLQFLFEYFSETQRNKGNFPGRFSGRQFSNSRSEMNVSTLELGDSALYLCASSLGDRGHSPLHFGNGTRLTVT.

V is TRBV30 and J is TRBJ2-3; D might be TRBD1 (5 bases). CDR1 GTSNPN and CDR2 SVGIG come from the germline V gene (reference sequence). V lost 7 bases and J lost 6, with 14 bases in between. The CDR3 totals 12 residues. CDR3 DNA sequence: TGTGCCTTGGGCAGGGCAGCGGATACGCAGTATTTT. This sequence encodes CALGRAADTQYF.

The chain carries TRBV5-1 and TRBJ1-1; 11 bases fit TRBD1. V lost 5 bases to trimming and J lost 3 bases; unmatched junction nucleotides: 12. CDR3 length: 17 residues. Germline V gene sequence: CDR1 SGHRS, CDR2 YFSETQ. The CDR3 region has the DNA TGCGCCAGCAGTCGGACAGGGGGCGGGAGGGTGTACACTGAAGCTTTCTTT. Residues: CASSRTGGGRVYTEAFF. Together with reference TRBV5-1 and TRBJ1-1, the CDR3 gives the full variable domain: KAGVTQTPRYLIKTRGQQVTLSCSPISGHRSVSWYQQTPGQGLQFLFEYFSETQRNKGNFPGRFSGRQFSNSRSEMNVSTLELGDSALYLCASSRTGGGRVYTEAFFGQGTRLTVV.

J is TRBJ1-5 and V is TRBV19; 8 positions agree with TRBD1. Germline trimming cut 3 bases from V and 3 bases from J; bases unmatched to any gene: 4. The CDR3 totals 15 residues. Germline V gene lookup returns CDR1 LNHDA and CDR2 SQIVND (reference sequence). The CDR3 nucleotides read TGTGCCAGTAGTATGGGACAGGCGACCAATCAGCCCCAGCATTTT. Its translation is CASSMGQATNQPQHF.

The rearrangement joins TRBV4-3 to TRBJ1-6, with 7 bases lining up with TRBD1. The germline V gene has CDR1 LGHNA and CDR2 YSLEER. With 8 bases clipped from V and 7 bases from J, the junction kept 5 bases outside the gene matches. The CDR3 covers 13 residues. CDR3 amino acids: CASSGTVNSPLHF. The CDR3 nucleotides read TGCGCCAGCTCCGGGACAGTAAATTCACCCCTCCACTTT.

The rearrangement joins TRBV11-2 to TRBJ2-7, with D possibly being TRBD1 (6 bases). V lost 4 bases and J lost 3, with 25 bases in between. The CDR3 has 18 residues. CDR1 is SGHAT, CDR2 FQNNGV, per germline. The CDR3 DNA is TGTGCCAGCAGCTCCCTCCGTGAGTCAGGGGAGCCTTTCTACGAGCAGTACTTC. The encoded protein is CASSSLRESGEPFYEQYF.

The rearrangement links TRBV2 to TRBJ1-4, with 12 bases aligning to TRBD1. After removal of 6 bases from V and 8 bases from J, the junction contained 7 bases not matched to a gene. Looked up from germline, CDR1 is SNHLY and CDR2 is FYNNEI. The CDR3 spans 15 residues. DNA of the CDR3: TGTGCCAGCAGGGAGAGGGGGACAGGGGGCGAAAAACTGTTTTTT. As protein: CASRERGTGGEKLFF.

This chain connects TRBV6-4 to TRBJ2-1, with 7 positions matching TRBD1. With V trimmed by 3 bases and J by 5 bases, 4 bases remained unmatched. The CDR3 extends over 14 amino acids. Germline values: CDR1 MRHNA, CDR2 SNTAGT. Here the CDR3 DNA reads TGTGCCAGCAGTGAGAGGGGGCTAAACAATGAGCAGTTCTTC. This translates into CASSERGLNNEQFF.

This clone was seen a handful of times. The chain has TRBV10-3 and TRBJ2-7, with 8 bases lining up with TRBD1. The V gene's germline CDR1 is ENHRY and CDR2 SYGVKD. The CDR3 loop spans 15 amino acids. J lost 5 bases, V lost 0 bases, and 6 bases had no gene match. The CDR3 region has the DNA TGTGCCATCAGTGAGTCCGGGCAGGGGGCGGACGAGCAGTACTTC. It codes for CAISESGQGADEQYF.

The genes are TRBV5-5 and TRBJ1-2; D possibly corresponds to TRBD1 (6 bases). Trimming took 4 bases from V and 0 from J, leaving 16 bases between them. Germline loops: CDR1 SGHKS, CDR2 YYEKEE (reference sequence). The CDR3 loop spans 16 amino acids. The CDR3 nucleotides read TGTGCCAGCAGCCGACCGGGACAAGGAGCTAACTATGGCTACACCTTC. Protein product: CASSRPGQGANYGYTF.

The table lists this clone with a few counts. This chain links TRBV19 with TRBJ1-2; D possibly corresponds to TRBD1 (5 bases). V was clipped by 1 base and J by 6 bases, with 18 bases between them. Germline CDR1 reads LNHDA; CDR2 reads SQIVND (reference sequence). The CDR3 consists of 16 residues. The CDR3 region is CASSIAFGTGGNGYTF. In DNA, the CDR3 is TGTGCCAGTAGTATAGCGTTTGGAACAGGAGGGAATGGCTACACCTTC.

CDR3 amino acids: CASSPWGGLAGYEQYF. The CDR3 DNA reads TGTGCCAGCAGTCCCTGGGGGGGACTAGCGGGGTACGAGCAGTACTTC. The V gene is TRBV27, the J gene TRBJ2-7, with 13 bases fitting TRBD2. Germline values: CDR1 MNHEY, CDR2 SMNVEV (reference sequence). V lost 5 bases, J lost 4 bases, and 8 bases stayed unmatched. The CDR3 is 16 residues long.

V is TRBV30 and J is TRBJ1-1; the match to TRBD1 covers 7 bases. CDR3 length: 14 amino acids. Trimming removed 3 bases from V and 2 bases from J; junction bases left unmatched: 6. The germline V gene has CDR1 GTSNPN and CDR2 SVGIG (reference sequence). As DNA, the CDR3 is TGTGCCTGGAGCTGGGACAGAGCCAACACTGAAGCTTTCTTT. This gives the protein CAWSWDRANTEAFF.

CDR3 sequence reads: CASFSGDGDTQYF. In DNA form, the CDR3 reads TGTGCCAGCTTTTCCGGAGACGGAGATACGCAGTATTTT. J is TRBJ2-3 and V is TRBV18; D remains unclear. There are 13 residues in the CDR3. The V and J ends lost 7 bases and 5 bases respectively, with 13 bases between them. Germline assignment: CDR1 KGHSH and CDR2 LQKENI.

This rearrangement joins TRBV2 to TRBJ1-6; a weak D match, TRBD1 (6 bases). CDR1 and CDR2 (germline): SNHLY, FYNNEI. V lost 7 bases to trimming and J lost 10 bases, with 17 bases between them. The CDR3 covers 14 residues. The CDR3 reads CASTTGPASSPLHF. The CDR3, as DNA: TGTGCCAGCACTACAGGGCCGGCGTCCTCACCCCTCCACTTT.

CDR3 amino acids: CASSQDSQVETQYF. In DNA form, the CDR3 reads TGCGCCAGCAGCCAAGATTCACAGGTGGAGACCCAGTACTTC. The chain joins TRBV4-3 to TRBJ2-5; D perhaps matches TRBD1 (5 bases). Between the trimmed V and J ends, which lost 0 bases and 5 bases, there was a span of 10 bases. Germline V gives CDR1 LGHNA, CDR2 YSLEER. This CDR3 region has 14 residues.

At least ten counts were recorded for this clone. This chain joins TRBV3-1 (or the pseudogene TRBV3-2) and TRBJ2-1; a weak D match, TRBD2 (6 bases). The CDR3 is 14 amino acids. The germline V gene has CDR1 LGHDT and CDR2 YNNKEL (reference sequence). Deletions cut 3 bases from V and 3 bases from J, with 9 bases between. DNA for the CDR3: TGTGCCAGCAGCCAGGCGGGGCGCTACAATGAGCAGTTCTTC. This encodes CASSQAGRYNEQFF.